Sequencing of this T cell receptor (beta chain) was carried out in a study of T cells in Graves' hyperthyroidism and ophthalmopathy. This clonotype was detected ten times or more. TCR beta CDR3 region amplification was performed from RNA transcripts. HTBI primers drove first-round RT-PCR of the TCR CDR3. MiXCR was run by TCRdb on the multiplex PCR reads, yielding one entry per CDR3 protein. This table has hundreds of thousands of distinct CDR3 sequences, 12% to 15% appearing once. Germline V CDR1 and CDR2: GTSNPN, SVGIG (reference sequence). The CDR3 runs to 13 residues. The V end was cut by 4 bases, the J end by 4 bases, with 13 bases between.

The sequencing input was blood. V gene TRBV30 combines with J gene TRBJ1-1; D is ambiguous. The receptor's source is a woman aged 18-29 years with Graves' hyperthyroidism. CDR3 region: CAWNFVEGTEAFF. CDR3 DNA sequence: TGTGCCTGGAACTTTGTGGAGGGCACTGAAGCTTTCTTT.